This TCR beta chain was sequenced during a study of T cells after yellow fever vaccination (dated by TCRdb to between 2019 and 2020). Describing the broader study: The SMART-Seq v4 Ultra Low Input RNA kit was used to prepare libraries from fractions with low cell numbers. To follow T-cell clones before and after primary and booster YFV17D yellow fever vaccination, bulk TCR alpha and beta repertoires were sequenced over time. Two healthy male donors, one aged 18 to 29 and one aged 30 to 39 years, made up the cohort. Bulk PBMC replicates and cell subsets were isolated from blood drawn at multiple timepoints before and after both primary and secondary immunization.

The paper as a whole reports these results and caveats: A small share of clonotypes occurred in both CD4 and CD8 compartments, likely arising from convergent recombination. The secondary T-cell response was found to be weaker but faster than the primary response, with a peak reached on day 5 rather than on day 15. Because only a couple of donors were included in the study, the extent to which the findings can be generalized is limited. Computational filtering was required because FACS-sorted repertoires could contain abundant contaminating clonotypes from the bulk population. Most clones expanded after primary vaccination were re-detected after the booster (96% of CD4 and around 88% of CD8), suggesting broad memory maintenance.

The treatment or condition label, read with the paper, signifies: live attenuated yellow fever vaccine strain. At each blood-draw timepoint, two biological replicates of bulk PBMCs were collected. A standard Ficoll-Paque protocol was used to isolate PBMCs from peripheral blood. RNA was extracted with TriZol from bulk PBMCs, CD4 and CD8 fractions, and dextramer-positive and dextramer-negative fractions. CDR1 DFQATT and CDR2 SNEGSKA were looked up in the germline V gene (reference sequence). Including cysteine and phenylalanine, the CDR3 has 16 amino acids. The kept DNA is CDR3 alone, 48 bases in frame from the first base. The germline V end is reduced by 6 bases and the J end by 4 bases; junction bases left unmatched: 14. This clonotype was seen ten or more times. Its antigen target is currently unknown. Base quality data are lacking; no much larger clone is found one base away. The run used an Illumina NovaSeq 6000. Synthesis of TCR cDNA relied on 5'RACE template switching, a step that introduced a universal primer site along with unique molecular identifiers. Priming of cDNA synthesis was performed from both the TCR alpha and TCR beta constant segments. Library amplification used two PCR steps, and the second PCR step added sample barcodes and sequencing adapters. Sequencing of libraries was done on Illumina HiSeq 2500 (2x100 bp) or NovaSeq (2x150 bp). For the original study's pipeline: MIGEC was used to demultiplex reads and collapse the reads into UMI consensus sequences, and MiXCR was used for V(D)J alignment. Using edgeR on replicate PBMC samples, clonotypes were called vaccine-responding if FDR was below 0.01 and the log2 fold change was above 5 up to day 15. Bulk clonotypes were assigned CD4 or CD8 identity according to which sequenced CD4 or CD8 repertoire held them at higher abundance. TCRdb passed the public sequencing reads through fastp at Q25 and MiXCR, retaining productive beta sequences. Rows with a matching CDR3 protein are joined into one entry that keeps the most common DNA and genes. TCRdb, rather than the study authors, made the V and J calls. This sample comprises 250,000 or so distinct CDR3 sequences, roughly 4% of them detected only once. Around a fifth of the sample is in the top ten clones.

Sequencing used PBMCs, obtained 15 days after the yellow fever booster vaccination. The chain is assembled from TRBV20-1 and TRBJ1-5; 8 bases in between match TRBD1. This TCR was recovered from a man between 18 and 35 years old who received the YFV17D yellow fever vaccine. CDR3 loop: CSADNRQGPQNQPQHF. The DNA reads TGCAGTGCCGACAACAGACAGGGGCCCCAGAATCAGCCCCAGCATTTT.